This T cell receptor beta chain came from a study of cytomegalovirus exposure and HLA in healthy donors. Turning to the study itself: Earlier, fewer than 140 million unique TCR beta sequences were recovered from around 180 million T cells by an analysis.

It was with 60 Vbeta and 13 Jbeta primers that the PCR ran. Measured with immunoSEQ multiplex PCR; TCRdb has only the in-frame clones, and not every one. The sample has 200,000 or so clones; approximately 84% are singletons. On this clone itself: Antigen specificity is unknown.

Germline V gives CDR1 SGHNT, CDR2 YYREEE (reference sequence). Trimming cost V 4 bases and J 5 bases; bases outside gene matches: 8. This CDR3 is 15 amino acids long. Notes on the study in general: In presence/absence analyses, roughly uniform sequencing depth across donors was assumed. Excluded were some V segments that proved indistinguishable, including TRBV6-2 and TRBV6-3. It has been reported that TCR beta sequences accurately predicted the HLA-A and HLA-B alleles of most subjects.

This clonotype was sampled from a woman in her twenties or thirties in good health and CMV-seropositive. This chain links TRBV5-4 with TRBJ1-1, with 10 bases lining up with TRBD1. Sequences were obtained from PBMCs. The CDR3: CASSSLDRGETEAFF. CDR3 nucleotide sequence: TGTGCCAGCAGCAGCCTGGACAGGGGGGAGACTGAAGCTTTCTTT.